The clone carrying this T cell receptor beta chain was recorded at least ten times. Antigen specificity is unknown. TCRdb re-called the 5' RACE reads with MiXCR, one entry per CDR3 protein. The repertoire holds about 350,000 distinct CDR3 sequences, with 8% to 9.5% as singletons. The sample belongs to a study of T cells after yellow fever vaccination. Study details: Fractions containing few cells were prepared with SMART-Seq v4 Ultra Low Input. Study-wide points: Post-booster samples contained most primary-vaccination clones (nearly 98% CD4, less than 90% CD8). A small proportion of clonotypes was detected in both the CD4 and CD8 compartments. The bulk population could contribute abundant contaminating clonotypes to FACS-sorted repertoires.

The V gene's germline CDR1 is LNHDA and CDR2 SQIVND (reference sequence). The V and J ends lost 5 bases and 10 bases, in that order; junction bases with no gene match: 7. CDR3 length: 14 residues. The starting material was PBMCs, obtained around 45 days after the first yellow fever vaccination. The TCR was taken from a man between 18 and 35 years old who received the YFV17D yellow fever vaccine. V usage is TRBV19 and J usage is TRBJ2-1; 11 bases are a match to TRBD1. The CDR3 DNA reads TGTGCCAGTAGTCCAGGACAGGGGGCCTTCGAGCAGTTCTTC. Its protein is CASSPGQGAFEQFF. The full variable domain, in which reference TRBV19 and TRBJ2-1 provide the parts outside the CDR3, is DGGITQSPKYLFRKEGQNVTLSCEQNLNHDAMYWYRQDPGQGLRLIYYSQIVNDFQKGDIAEGYSVSREKKESFPLTVTSAQKNPTAFYLCASSPGQGAFEQFFGPGTRLTVL.